This T cell receptor beta chain comes out of a study of human T cells and chemical hapten exposure. Study information: The scalp of each patient received a weekly diphenylcyclopropenone dose for the full roughly 26-week study. Whole-study findings and limits: Following DPC sensitization, TCRs present above 1 in 1000 frequency showed no change. Versus controls, expanded TCRs had significantly more large CDR3 similarity clusters. A positive correlation with patch test score was shown by PT1 expanded TCR counts.

Time point specified: patch test 3, about 24 weeks after DPC sensitization. Treatment indicated: therapeutic diphenylcyclopropenone sensitization with weekly scalp DPC. In TCRdb, the RACE reads were re-called with MiXCR into one record per CDR3 protein. This table holds about 160,000 distinct CDR3 sequences, around 30% found once. After removal of 5 bases from V and 4 bases from J, the junction contained 11 bases not matched to a gene. There are 15 residues in the CDR3. Concerning this clonotype itself: Its antigen is undetermined.

The gene calls are TRBV12-3 or TRBV12-4 and TRBJ2-7; 7 bases agree with TRBD2. The material was whole blood, obtained in connection with sensitization to the hapten diphenylcyclopropenone (DPC). This receptor was obtained from a woman aged 18-29 years with alopecia areata. Some clones in this sample may be carry-over from other donors' samples. CDR3 residues: CASSRTRGVSYEQYF. Here the CDR3 DNA reads TGTGCCAGCAGTCGCACACGGGGGGTTTCGTACGAGCAGTACTTC.